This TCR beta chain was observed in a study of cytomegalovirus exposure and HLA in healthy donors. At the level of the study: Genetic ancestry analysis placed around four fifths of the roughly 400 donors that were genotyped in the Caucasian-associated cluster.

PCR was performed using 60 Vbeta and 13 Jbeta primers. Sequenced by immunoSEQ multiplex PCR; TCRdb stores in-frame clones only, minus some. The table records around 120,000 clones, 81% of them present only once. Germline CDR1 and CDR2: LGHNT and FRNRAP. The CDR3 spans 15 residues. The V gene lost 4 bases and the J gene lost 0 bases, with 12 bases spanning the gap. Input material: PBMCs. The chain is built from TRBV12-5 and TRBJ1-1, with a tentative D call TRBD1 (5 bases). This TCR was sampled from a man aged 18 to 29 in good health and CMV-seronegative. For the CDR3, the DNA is TGTGCTAGTGGTTCAGGGTCCCCTCTGAACACTGAAGCTTTCTTT. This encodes CASGSGSPLNTEAFF. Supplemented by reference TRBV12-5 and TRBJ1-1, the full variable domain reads DARVTQTPRHKVTEMGQEVTMRCQPILGHNTVFWYRQTMMQGLELLAYFRNRAPLDDSGMPKDRFSAEMPDATLATLKIQPSEPRDSAVYFCASGSGSPLNTEAFFGQGTRLTVV.